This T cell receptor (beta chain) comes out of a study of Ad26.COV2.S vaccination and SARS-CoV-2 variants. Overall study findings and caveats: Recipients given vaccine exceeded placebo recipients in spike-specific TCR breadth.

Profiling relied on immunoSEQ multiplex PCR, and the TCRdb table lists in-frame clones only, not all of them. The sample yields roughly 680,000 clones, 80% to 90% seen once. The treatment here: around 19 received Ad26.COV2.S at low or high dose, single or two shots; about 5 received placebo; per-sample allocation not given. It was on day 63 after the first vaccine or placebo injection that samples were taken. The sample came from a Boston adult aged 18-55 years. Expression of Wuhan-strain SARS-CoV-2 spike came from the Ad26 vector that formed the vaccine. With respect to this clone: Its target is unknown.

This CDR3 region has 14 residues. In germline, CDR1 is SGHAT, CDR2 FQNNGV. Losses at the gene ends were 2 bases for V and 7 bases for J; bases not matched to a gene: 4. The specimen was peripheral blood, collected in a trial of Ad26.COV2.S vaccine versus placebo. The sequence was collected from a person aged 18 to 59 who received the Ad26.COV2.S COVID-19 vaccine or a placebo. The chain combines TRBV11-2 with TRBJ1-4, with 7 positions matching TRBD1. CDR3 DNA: TGTGCCAGCAGCTTAAGCCAGGGGGGTGAAAAACTGTTTTTT. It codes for CASSLSQGGEKLFF. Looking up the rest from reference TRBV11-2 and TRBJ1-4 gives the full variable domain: EAGVAQSPRYKIIEKRQSVAFWCNPISGHATLYWYQQILGQGPKLLIQFQNNGVVDDSQLPKDRFSAERLKGVDSTLKIQPAKLEDSAVYLCASSLSQGGEKLFFGSGTQLSVL.